Listed below are T cell receptor beta chains from one sample, sequenced in a study of PD-1 blockade in classical Hodgkin lymphoma. Some clones are missing from TCRdb's copy, which holds only in-frame ones; the method was immunoSEQ multiplex PCR. Of 43,000 or so clones in the sample, around four fifths were seen once. The sample was peripheral blood mononuclear cells (PBMCs), taken before the fourth cycle of nivolumab. These TCRs come from a human donor with classical Hodgkin lymphoma. Both conserved end residues are part of each CDR3. The D gene is left open where the match is weak. Part of the rows lack a size; the others show once, few, many or a class for expanded clones.

CDR3nt,CDR3aa,abundance,d_gene,v_gene,j_gene
TGTGCCAGCAGCGCCGGACCGAACACTGAAGCTTTCTTT,CASSAGPNTEAFF,NA,NA,TRBV7-9,TRBJ1-1
TGTGCCAGCAGCGCCCCAGCAGGGGTAGATGAAAAACTGTTTTTT,CASSAPAGVDEKLFF,NA,NA,TRBV9,TRBJ1-4
TGCGCCAGCAGCTTGAACCTTCAGGGGATCGGCTACACCTTC,CASSLNLQGIGYTF,once,NA,TRBV5-1,TRBJ1-2
TGTGCCAGCAGTAGCGGGGACAGGGGTTTCTATGGCTACACCTTC,CASSSGDRGFYGYTF,NA,TRBD1,TRBV28,TRBJ1-2
TGTGCCATCAGTGAGTCGAAAGCTAGCTACGAGCAGTACTTC,CAISESKASYEQYF,NA,NA,TRBV10-3,TRBJ2-7
TGTGCCAGCAGCGTAGCCCTTACGGGCTACGAGCAGTACTTC,CASSVALTGYEQYF,NA,NA,TRBV9,TRBJ2-7
TGTGCCAGCAGCTCGGCCTCGGGGGGCGGGTATAATTCACCCCTCCACTTT,CASSSASGGGYNSPLHF,NA,NA,TRBV7-8,TRBJ1-6
TGCAGCCATATCCCAGGGGCAGGGGTCACTGAAGCTTTCTTT,CSHIPGAGVTEAFF,NA,NA,TRBV29-1,TRBJ1-1
TGTGCCTGGAGTGTAAGATCCGATCAGCCCCAGCATTTT,CAWSVRSDQPQHF,NA,NA,TRBV30,TRBJ1-5
TGCGCCAGCAGCCAAGATCTTGATGATACGCAGTATTTT,CASSQDLDDTQYF,NA,NA,TRBV4-3,TRBJ2-3
TGTGCCAGTACCCCCCCTCGGACAAGATCCACTGAAGCTTTCTTT,CASTPPRTRSTEAFF,NA,NA,TRBV19,TRBJ1-1
TGTGCCAGCAGCTTTGGGCACAACACAGATACGCAGTATTTT,CASSFGHNTDTQYF,NA,NA,TRBV7-3,TRBJ2-3
TGCAGCGTCGGTGCAGGGGGCTCTGGGGCCAACGTCCTGACTTTC,CSVGAGGSGANVLTF,NA,TRBD1,TRBV29-1,TRBJ2-6
TGTGCCAGCAGTCGGGATAGCGGGGAGACAGATACGCAGTATTTT,CASSRDSGETDTQYF,NA,TRBD2,TRBV6-4,TRBJ2-3
TGCGCCAGCAGTTTGGGTAGCGGGGGCCCAGATACGCAGTATTTT,CASSLGSGGPDTQYF,few,TRBD2,TRBV5-1,TRBJ2-3
TGCAGCGTCACCCTCAGCTTCTCTGGGGCCAACGTCCTGACTTTC,CSVTLSFSGANVLTF,once,NA,TRBV29-1,TRBJ2-6
TGTGCCAGCAGCGCATTGGGACTAGCGGGGGGGGATGAGCAGTTCTTC,CASSALGLAGGDEQFF,NA,TRBD2,TRBV11-1,TRBJ2-1
TGTGCCAGCAGCCAAGATTCGGAGGGTGGCGTGAACACTGAAGCTTTCTTT,CASSQDSEGGVNTEAFF,NA,NA,TRBV4-2,TRBJ1-1